By sample fraction, the clone carrying this TCR beta chain is medium-sized. No antigen is known for it. In TCRdb, the reads were re-called with MiXCR into one record per CDR3 protein. In the table there are about 8,600 distinct CDR3 sequences, about a sixth of which are singletons. The sample comes from a study of liver allograft versus peripheral blood T cells. Study-wide background: Hepatic allograft T cell receptor repertoires were evaluated relative to those present in recipients' peripheral blood. Whole-study results and caveats: In liver allografts, T cell receptor repertoires reportedly differed from the repertoires found in peripheral blood.

Per the germline V gene, CDR1 is MNHNY and CDR2 is SVGAGI (reference sequence). With 2 bases removed from V and 2 bases from J, the gap between germline ends came to 4 bases. CDR3 length: 13 amino acids. The TCR sequence derives from a human patient who had a liver transplant. Some T cells here may be from the graft donor. The chain couples TRBV6-6 to TRBJ1-3; D is unresolved. The CDR3 coding sequence is TGTGCCAGCAGTTACCCTACTGGAAACACCATATATTTT. Translation: CASSYPTGNTIYF.